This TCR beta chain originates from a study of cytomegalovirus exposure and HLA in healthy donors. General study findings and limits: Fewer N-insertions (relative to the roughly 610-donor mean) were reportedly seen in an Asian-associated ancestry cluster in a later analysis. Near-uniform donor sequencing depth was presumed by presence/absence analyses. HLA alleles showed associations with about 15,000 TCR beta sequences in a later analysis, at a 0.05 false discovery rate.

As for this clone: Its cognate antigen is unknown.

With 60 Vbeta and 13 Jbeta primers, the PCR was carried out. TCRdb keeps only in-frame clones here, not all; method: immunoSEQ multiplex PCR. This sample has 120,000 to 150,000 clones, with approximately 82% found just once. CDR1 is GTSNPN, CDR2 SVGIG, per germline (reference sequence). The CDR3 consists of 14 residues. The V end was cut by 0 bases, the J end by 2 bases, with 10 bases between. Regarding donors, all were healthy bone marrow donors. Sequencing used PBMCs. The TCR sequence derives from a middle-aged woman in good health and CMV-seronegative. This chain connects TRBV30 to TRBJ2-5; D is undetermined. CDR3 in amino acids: CAWSVLAVQETQYF. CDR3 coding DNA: TGTGCCTGGAGTGTATTGGCGGTACAAGAGACCCAGTACTTC.